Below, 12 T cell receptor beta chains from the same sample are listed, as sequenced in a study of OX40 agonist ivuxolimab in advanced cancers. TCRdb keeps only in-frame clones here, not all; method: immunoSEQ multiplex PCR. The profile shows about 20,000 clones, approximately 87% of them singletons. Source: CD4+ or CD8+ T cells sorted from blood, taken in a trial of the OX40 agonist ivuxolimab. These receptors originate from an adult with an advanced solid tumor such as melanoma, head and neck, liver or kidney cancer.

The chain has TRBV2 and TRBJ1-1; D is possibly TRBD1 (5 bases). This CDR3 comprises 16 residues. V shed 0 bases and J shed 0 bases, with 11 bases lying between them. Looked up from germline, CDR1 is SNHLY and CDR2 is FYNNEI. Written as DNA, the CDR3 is TGTGCCAGCAGTGAAGCGGATGAGGGGTTGAACACTGAAGCTTTCTTT. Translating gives CASSEADEGLNTEAFF.

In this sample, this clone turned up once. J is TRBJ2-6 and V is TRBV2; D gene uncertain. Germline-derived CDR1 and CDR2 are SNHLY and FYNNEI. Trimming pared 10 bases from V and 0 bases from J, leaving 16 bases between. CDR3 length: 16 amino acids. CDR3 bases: TGTGCCACCCTAGACACATACCCCTCTGGGGCCAACGTCCTGACTTTC. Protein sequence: CATLDTYPSGANVLTF.

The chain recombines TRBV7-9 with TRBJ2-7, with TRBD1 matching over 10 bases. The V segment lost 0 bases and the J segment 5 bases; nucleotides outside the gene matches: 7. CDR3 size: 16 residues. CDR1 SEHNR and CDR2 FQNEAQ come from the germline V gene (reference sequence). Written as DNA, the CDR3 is TGTGCCAGCAGCTTAGCCGCGACAGGGGGCATGAACGAGCAGTACTTC. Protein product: CASSLAATGGMNEQYF.

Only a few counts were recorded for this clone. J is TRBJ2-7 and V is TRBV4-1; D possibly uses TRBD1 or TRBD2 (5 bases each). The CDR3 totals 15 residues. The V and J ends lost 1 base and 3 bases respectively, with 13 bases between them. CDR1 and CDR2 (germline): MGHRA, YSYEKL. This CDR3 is CASSQVDGGIYEQYF. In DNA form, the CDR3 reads TGCGCCAGCAGCCAAGTGGATGGGGGAATCTACGAGCAGTACTTC.

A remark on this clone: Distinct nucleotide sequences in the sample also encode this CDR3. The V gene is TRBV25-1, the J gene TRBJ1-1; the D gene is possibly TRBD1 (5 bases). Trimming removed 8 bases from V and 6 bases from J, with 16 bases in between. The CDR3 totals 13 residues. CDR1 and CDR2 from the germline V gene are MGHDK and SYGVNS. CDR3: CASGEEGLAEAFF. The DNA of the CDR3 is TGTGCCAGCGGCGAGGAGGGGCTCGCTGAAGCTTTCTTT. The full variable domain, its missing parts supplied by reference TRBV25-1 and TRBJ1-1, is EADIYQTPRYLVIGTGKKITLECSQTMGHDKMYWYQQDPGMELHLIHYSYGVNSTEKGDLSSESTVSRIRTEHFPLTLESARPSHTSQYLCASGEEGLAEAFFGQGTRLTVV.

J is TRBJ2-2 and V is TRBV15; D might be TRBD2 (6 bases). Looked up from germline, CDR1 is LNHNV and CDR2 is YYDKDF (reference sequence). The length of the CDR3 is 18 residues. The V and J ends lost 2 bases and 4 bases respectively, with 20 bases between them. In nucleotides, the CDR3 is TGTGCCACCAGCAGACCGAGACTAGAAGCGGACGTCACCGGGGAGCTGTTTTTT. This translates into CATSRPRLEADVTGELFF.

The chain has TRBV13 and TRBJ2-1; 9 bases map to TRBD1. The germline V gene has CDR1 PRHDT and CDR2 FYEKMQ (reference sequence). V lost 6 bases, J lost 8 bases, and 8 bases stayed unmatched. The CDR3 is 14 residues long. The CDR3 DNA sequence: TGTGCCAGCAGATCCGGGACAGGGAGGTATGAGCAGTTCTTC. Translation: CASRSGTGRYEQFF.

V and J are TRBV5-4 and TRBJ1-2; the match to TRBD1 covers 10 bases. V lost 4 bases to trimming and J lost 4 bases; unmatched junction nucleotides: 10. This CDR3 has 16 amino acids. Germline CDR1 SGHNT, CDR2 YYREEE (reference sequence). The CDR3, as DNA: TGTGCCAGCAGCATACGAGGGACAGGGGTCGGCTATGGCTACACCTTC. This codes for CASSIRGTGVGYGYTF. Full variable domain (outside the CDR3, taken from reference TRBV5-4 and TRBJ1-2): ETGVTQSPTHLIKTRGQQVTLRCSSQSGHNTVSWYQQALGQGPQFIFQYYREEENGRGNFPPRFSGLQFPNYSSELNVNALELDDSALYLCASSIRGTGVGYGYTFGSGTRLTVV.

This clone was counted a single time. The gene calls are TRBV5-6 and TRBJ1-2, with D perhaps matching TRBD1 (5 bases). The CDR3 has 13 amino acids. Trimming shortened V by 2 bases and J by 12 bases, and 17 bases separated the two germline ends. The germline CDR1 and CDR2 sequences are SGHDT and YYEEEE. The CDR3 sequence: CASSFALSPGDTF. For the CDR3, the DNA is TGTGCCAGCAGCTTTGCACTCTCCCCGGGGGACACCTTC.

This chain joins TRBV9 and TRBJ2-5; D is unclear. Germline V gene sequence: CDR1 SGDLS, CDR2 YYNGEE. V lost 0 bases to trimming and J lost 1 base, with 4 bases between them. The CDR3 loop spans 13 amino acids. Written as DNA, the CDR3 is TGTGCCAGCAGCGTAGCTGGCCAAGAGACCCAGTACTTC. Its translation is CASSVAGQETQYF.

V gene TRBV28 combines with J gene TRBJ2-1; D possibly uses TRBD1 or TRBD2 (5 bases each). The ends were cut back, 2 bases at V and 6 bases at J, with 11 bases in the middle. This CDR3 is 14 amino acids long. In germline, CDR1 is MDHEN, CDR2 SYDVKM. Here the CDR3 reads CASSLGGTTNEQFF. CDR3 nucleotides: TGTGCCAGCAGTTTAGGGGGAACGACCAATGAGCAGTTCTTC.

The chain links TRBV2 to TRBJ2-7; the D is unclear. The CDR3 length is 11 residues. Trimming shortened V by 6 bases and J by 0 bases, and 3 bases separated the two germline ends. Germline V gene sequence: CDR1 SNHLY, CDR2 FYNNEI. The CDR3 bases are TGTGCCAGCAGCCCCTCCTACGAGCAGTACTTC. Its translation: CASSPSYEQYF.